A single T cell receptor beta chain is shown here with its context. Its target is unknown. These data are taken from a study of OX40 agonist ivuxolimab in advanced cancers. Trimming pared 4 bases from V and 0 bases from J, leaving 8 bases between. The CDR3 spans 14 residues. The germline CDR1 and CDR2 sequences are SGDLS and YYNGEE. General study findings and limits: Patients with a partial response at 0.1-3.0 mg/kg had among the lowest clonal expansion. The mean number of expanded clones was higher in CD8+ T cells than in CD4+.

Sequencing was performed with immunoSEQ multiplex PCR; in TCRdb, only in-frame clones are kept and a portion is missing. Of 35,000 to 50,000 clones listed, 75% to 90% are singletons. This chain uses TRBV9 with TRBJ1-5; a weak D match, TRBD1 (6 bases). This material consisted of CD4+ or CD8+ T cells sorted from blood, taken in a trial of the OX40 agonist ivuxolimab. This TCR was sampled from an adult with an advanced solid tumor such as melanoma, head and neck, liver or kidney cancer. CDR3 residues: CASSRTDSNQPQHF. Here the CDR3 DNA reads TGTGCCAGCAGCAGGACAGATAGCAATCAGCCCCAGCATTTT.